One and the same sample provided the 28 T cell receptor beta chains below, sequenced in a study of T cell repertoires in cytomegalovirus infection. Via MiXCR, TCRdb re-called the reads, giving one row per CDR3 protein. The table records some 350,000 distinct CDR3 sequences, around 18% of them present only once. The sample was PBMCs. Receptors were obtained from a human donor in good health (CMV status not recorded). Some clones in this sample may be carry-over from other donors' samples.

This rearrangement joins TRBV9 to TRBJ2-2; D is perhaps TRBD2 (6 bases). Germline CDR1 is SGDLS and CDR2 is YYNGEE. V gave up 4 bases and J gave up 4 bases, with 14 bases separating them. CDR3 length equals 15 residues. CDR3 in amino acids: CASSPRTITTGELFF. The CDR3 bases are TGTGCCAGCAGCCCCCGGACTATAACCACCGGGGAGCTGTTTTTT.

This clonotype was observed at least ten times. The chain's CDR3 is CASSADRVDNSPLHF. CDR3 in DNA: TGTGCCAGCAGCGCCGACAGGGTAGATAATTCACCCCTCCACTTT. The gene calls are TRBV7-9 and TRBJ1-6, with 7 bases lining up with TRBD1. After removal of 5 bases from V and 5 bases from J, the junction contained 6 bases not matched to a gene. Germline V gene sequence: CDR1 SEHNR, CDR2 FQNEAQ (reference sequence). The CDR3 is 15 residues long.

The chain combines TRBV20-1 with TRBJ2-5; TRBD2 matches at 9 bases. The J segment lost 8 bases and the V segment lost 1 base, leaving 23 bases of the junction unmatched. Looked up from germline, CDR1 is DFQATT and CDR2 is SNEGSKA (reference sequence). This CDR3 contains 19 residues. The CDR3 DNA follows: TGCAGTGCTAGAGGCCTCCGGGACTCCCGGGCTAGCGGGGTGGTAACCCAGTACTTC. Amino acids: CSARGLRDSRASGVVTQYF.

V is TRBV12-3 or TRBV12-4 and J is TRBJ2-7; 9 bases agree with TRBD2. The CDR3 contains 14 residues. V was pared by 2 bases and J by 6 bases, with 5 bases of the junction left unmatched. The CDR3 region is CASSLRGRAGEQYF. CDR3 nucleotide sequence: TGTGCCAGCAGTTTACGCGGGAGGGCCGGCGAGCAGTACTTC.

CDR3 in amino acids: CASSLARAYNEQFF. DNA for the CDR3: TGTGCCAGCAGTTTAGCGCGAGCCTACAATGAGCAGTTCTTC. The J gene is TRBJ2-1, the V gene TRBV12-3 or TRBV12-4; D not certain. V dropped 0 bases and J dropped 2 bases, with 5 bases sitting between them. The CDR3 length is 14 residues.

Notes on this clonotype: No conserved phenylalanine or tryptophan is present at the end of the CDR3, so a read error is the likely explanation. The gene calls are TRBV11-2 and TRBJ2-1, with TRBD2 identical over 12 bases. The V gene end was trimmed by 3 bases and the J gene end by 8 bases; junction bases not matched to a gene: 5. CDR3 size: 15 residues. Per the germline V gene, CDR1 is SGHAT and CDR2 is FQNNGV. DNA of the CDR3: TGTGCCAGCAGCTTCCTAGCGGGAGGGCCAGATGAGCAGTTCGTC. This encodes CASSFLAGGPDEQFV.

A few counts support this clonotype. The chain recombines TRBV7-6 with TRBJ2-3, with 10 bases that match TRBD1. V trimming: 5 bases; J trimming: 3 bases; junction bases outside the gene matches: 8. CDR1 SGHVS and CDR2 FNYEAQ come from the germline V gene. This CDR3 is 16 amino acids long. This chain's CDR3 is CASSDGPGQGTDTQYF. CDR3 bases: TGTGCCAGCAGCGACGGGCCGGGACAGGGGACAGATACGCAGTATTTT.

This clonotype occurred a few times. The rearrangement uses TRBV12-3 or TRBV12-4 and TRBJ1-6, with D hard to call. This CDR3 is 14 amino acids long. Deletions cut 7 bases from V and 3 bases from J, with 10 bases between. CDR3 coding DNA: TGTGCCAGCACTGTGGCGGGCTATAATTCACCCCTCCACTTT. Translation gives CASTVAGYNSPLHF.

The table lists this clonotype with many counts. The chain links TRBV7-9 to TRBJ2-1; D remains ambiguous. CDR1 and CDR2 (germline): SEHNR, FQNEAQ (reference sequence). The V end was cut by 5 bases, the J end by 0 bases, with 14 bases between. CDR3 size: 16 residues. Here the CDR3 DNA reads TGTGCCAGCAGCCCGATTTTGTCGGGCTCCTACAATGAGCAGTTCTTC. Translating it yields CASSPILSGSYNEQFF. The full variable domain, completed using reference TRBV7-9 and TRBJ2-1, is DTGVSQNPRHKITKRGQNVTFRCDPISEHNRLYWYRQTLGQGPEFLTYFQNEAQLEKSRLLSDRFSAERPKGSFSTLEIQRTEQGDSAMYLCASSPILSGSYNEQFFGPGTRLTVL.

This clonotype was seen a handful of times. The J gene is TRBJ2-5, the V gene TRBV29-1, with a tentative D call TRBD2 (6 bases). The V and J ends lost 5 bases and 2 bases respectively, with 12 bases between them. The CDR3 spans 13 residues. The germline V gene has CDR1 SQVTM and CDR2 ANQGSEA. In DNA form, the CDR3 reads TGCAGCGTTCGTCGTGGACTACAAGAGACCCAGTACTTC. Its protein product is CSVRRGLQETQYF.

V gene TRBV7-6 combines with J gene TRBJ2-1; TRBD2 matches at 7 bases. Germline loops: CDR1 SGHVS, CDR2 FNYEAQ. This CDR3 spans 15 amino acids. Trimming at V came to 2 bases and at J to 9 bases, leaving 10 bases not matched to a gene. In DNA form, the CDR3 reads TGTGCCAGCAGCTTAAATATCGGGCTAGCGGTTGAGCAGTTCTTC. Translation: CASSLNIGLAVEQFF.

The chain links TRBV12-3 or TRBV12-4 to TRBJ2-3; D gene ambiguous. This CDR3 contains 12 residues. V was cut by 10 bases and J by 7 bases, with 15 bases left in between. The CDR3 DNA follows: TGTGCCAACAGCCTCAGGCCCAATACGCAGTATTTT. Amino acid sequence: CANSLRPNTQYF.

CDR3 sequence: CASSPDPGSVAFF. The CDR3 DNA is TGTGCCAGCAGCCCGGATCCCGGGAGTGTAGCTTTCTTT. The J gene is TRBJ1-1, the V gene TRBV5-8; D is undetermined. The germline gives CDR1 SGHTS, CDR2 YDEGEE. Deletions cut 4 bases from V and 10 bases from J, with 17 bases between. The CDR3 consists of 13 residues.

This rearrangement joins TRBV4-1 to TRBJ2-3, with D unclear. Germline V CDR1 and CDR2: MGHRA, YSYEKL. The CDR3 spans 15 residues. Trimming took 5 bases from V and 2 from J, leaving 14 bases between them. The chain's CDR3 is CASSFTDRDTDTQYF. The DNA of the CDR3 is TGCGCCAGCAGCTTTACTGACCGAGACACAGATACGCAGTATTTT.

The chain employs TRBV7-9 and TRBJ2-3; D gene uncertain. The CDR3 extends over 16 amino acids. The V end lost 5 bases, the J end lost 10 bases, and 25 bases lay between the germline ends. Germline values: CDR1 SEHNR, CDR2 FQNEAQ (reference sequence). CDR3 residues: CASSPDLQPPNQAQYF. The CDR3 DNA reads as TGTGCCAGCAGCCCGGACCTCCAACCCCCGAACCAGGCGCAGTATTTT.

This clonotype was seen many times. This chain uses TRBV7-2 with TRBJ1-3, with D hard to call. Germline CDR1 and CDR2: SGHTA and FQGNSA. V lost 1 base and J 0 bases, leaving 4 bases between the germline ends. The CDR3 consists of 14 residues. For the CDR3, the DNA is TGTGCCAGCAGCTTAGTCCTCTCTGGAAACACCATATATTTT. Protein product: CASSLVLSGNTIYF.

This clonotype was seen more than once but under ten times. V is TRBV12-3 or TRBV12-4 and J is TRBJ2-2; unclear D gene. Trimming removed 7 bases at V and 2 bases at J, with 8 bases between. The CDR3 totals 13 residues. CDR3 DNA sequence: TGTGCCAGCATCACACGCAACACCGGGGAGCTGTTTTTT. This codes for CASITRNTGELFF.

This clonotype was seen repeatedly, ten times or more. The chain employs TRBV7-8 and TRBJ2-7; TRBD1 agrees at 7 bases. Losses at the gene ends were 5 bases for V and 4 bases for J; bases not matched to a gene: 14. Germline V CDR1 and CDR2: SGHVS, FQNEAQ. The CDR3 covers 16 residues. The CDR3 DNA is TGTGCCAGCAGCCCCCCCTTACGACAGGGCGGGTACGAGCAGTACTTC. It codes for CASSPPLRQGGYEQYF.

The chain joins TRBV5-1 to TRBJ1-1; D might be TRBD1 (6 bases). Trimming took off 2 bases at V and 2 bases at J, with 10 bases between the two ends. The CDR3 spans 14 residues. From germline, CDR1 is SGHRS and CDR2 YFSETQ. CDR3 sequence (DNA): TGCGCCAGCAGCTTCGGGACACCCAACACTGAAGCTTTCTTT. It encodes CASSFGTPNTEAFF.

Ten or more counts support this clonotype. The chain recombines TRBV7-7 with TRBJ2-3, with 14 positions matching TRBD2. The CDR3 is 16 amino acids. In germline, CDR1 is SSHAT, CDR2 FNYEAQ (reference sequence). J lost 4 bases, V lost 5 bases, and 5 bases had no gene match. Here the CDR3 reads CASSPGTSGGADTQYF. In nucleotides, the CDR3 is TGTGCCAGCAGCCCAGGGACTAGCGGGGGCGCAGATACGCAGTATTTT.

This clonotype was seen more than once but under ten times. The chain recombines TRBV2 with TRBJ2-2; 7 bases are a match to TRBD2. The CDR3 is 15 amino acids. CDR1 is SNHLY and CDR2 is FYNNEI in the germline V gene. The ends lost 4 bases at V and 3 bases at J; junction bases unmatched: 5. The CDR3 loop is CASSVQGGDTGELFF. The CDR3, as DNA: TGTGCCAGCAGTGTTCAGGGAGGGGACACCGGGGAGCTGTTTTTT.

The rearrangement links TRBV7-2 to TRBJ2-7; unclear D gene. The germline V gene has CDR1 SGHTA and CDR2 FQGNSA. V gave up 3 bases and J gave up 0 bases, with 9 bases separating them. The CDR3 totals 14 residues. For the CDR3, the DNA is TGTGCCAGCAGCTTTCTTCTTAGCTCCTACGAGCAGTACTTC. Translated, it gives CASSFLLSSYEQYF. The full variable domain, with the rest looked up from reference TRBV7-2 and TRBJ2-7, is GAGVSQSPSNKVTEKGKDVELRCDPISGHTALYWYRQSLGQGLEFLIYFQGNSAPDKSGLPSDRFSAERTGGSVSTLTIQRTQQEDSAVYLCASSFLLSSYEQYFGPGTRLTVT.

This clonotype was detected only a few times. The chain carries TRBV11-2 and TRBJ2-7; D possibly corresponds to TRBD2 (7 bases). Germline CDR1 reads SGHAT; CDR2 reads FQNNGV. The CDR3 totals 15 residues. Trimming removed 4 bases from V and 3 bases from J, with 16 bases in between. CDR3 sequence: CASSSRGRADYEQYF. DNA for the CDR3: TGTGCCAGCAGCTCGAGGGGGAGGGCTGACTACGAGCAGTACTTC.

This clonotype was seen many times. The CDR3 sequence: CASSLVGGYDEQYF. In nucleotides, the CDR3 is TGTGCCAGCAGCTTGGTCGGTGGATATGACGAGCAGTACTTC. The chain links TRBV5-4 to TRBJ2-7; D ambiguous. The germline V gene has CDR1 SGHNT and CDR2 YYREEE (reference sequence). Trimming took 0 bases from V and 5 from J, leaving 12 bases between them. The CDR3 is 14 residues long.

This clonotype appeared a few times. V usage is TRBV10-2 and J usage is TRBJ1-1, with D unresolved. The ends were cut back, 0 bases at V and 8 bases at J, with 7 bases in the middle. This CDR3 comprises 12 residues. CDR1 WSHSY and CDR2 SAAADI come from the germline V gene. CDR3 DNA: TGCGCCAGCAGTGAGTCGACCCAGGAAGCTTTCTTT. The encoded protein is CASSESTQEAFF.

This clonotype was picked up a small number of times. The V and J genes are TRBV29-1 and TRBJ2-7, with TRBD1 as a possible D gene (6 bases). The CDR3 is made up of 11 amino acids. Germline CDR1 SQVTM, CDR2 ANQGSEA. With 3 bases removed from V and 9 bases from J, the gap between germline ends came to 12 bases. The CDR3 here is CSVDVQGTQYF. DNA of the CDR3: TGCAGCGTTGACGTCCAGGGGACGCAGTACTTC.

This clonotype came up many times. V is TRBV7-9 and J is TRBJ1-3; D is ambiguous. Trimming pared 2 bases from V and 0 bases from J, leaving 11 bases between. This CDR3 has 16 amino acids. Germline V gene sequence: CDR1 SEHNR, CDR2 FQNEAQ (reference sequence). CDR3 sequence: CASSLSRAASGNTIYF. The CDR3 DNA reads as TGTGCCAGCAGCTTATCTAGGGCAGCCTCTGGAAACACCATATATTTT.

This clonotype was observed a few times. The chain uses TRBV5-4 and TRBJ2-2; a weak D match, TRBD1 (6 bases). Germline V gene data show CDR1 as SGHNT and CDR2 as YYREEE (reference sequence). V was pared by 4 bases and J by 0 bases, with 10 bases between. The CDR3 consists of 15 residues. The CDR3 protein is CASSRRDTNTGELFF. The CDR3 coding sequence is TGTGCCAGCAGCCGAAGGGACACGAACACCGGGGAGCTGTTTTTT.